The 2 T cell receptor beta chains in this list originate from one sample, sequenced in a study of type 1 and type 2 diabetes patients. The PCR template was genomic DNA. Multiplex PCR with 30 forward and 13 reverse primers amplified the TCR beta CDR3. TCRdb reprocessed the multiplex PCR reads with MiXCR, giving one entry per CDR3 protein. The sample contains 250,000 to 300,000 distinct CDR3 sequences, around 47% of which appear only once. Sequenced sample: peripheral blood mononuclear cells (PBMCs). Receptors originate from a man aged 18 to 30 with type 2 diabetes.

This clonotype was observed a few times. This chain connects TRBV6-1 to TRBJ2-1, with 9 bases aligning to TRBD2. The CDR3 has 14 residues. CDR1 and CDR2 from the germline V gene are MNHNS and SASEGT. With V trimmed by 7 bases and J by 5 bases, 6 bases remained unmatched. For the CDR3, the DNA is TGTGCCAGCACCATAGGGACTAGCCACAATGAGCAGTTCTTC. Amino acid sequence: CASTIGTSHNEQFF.

The gene calls are TRBV7-6 and TRBJ1-1; D not certain. Germline V gene lookup returns CDR1 SGHVS and CDR2 FNYEAQ. This CDR3 region has 14 residues. The V end was cut by 4 bases, the J end by 8 bases, with 17 bases between. The CDR3 nucleotides are TGTGCCAGCAGCTACACACCGGACGGACCCGAAGCTTTCTTT. It encodes CASSYTPDGPEAFF.